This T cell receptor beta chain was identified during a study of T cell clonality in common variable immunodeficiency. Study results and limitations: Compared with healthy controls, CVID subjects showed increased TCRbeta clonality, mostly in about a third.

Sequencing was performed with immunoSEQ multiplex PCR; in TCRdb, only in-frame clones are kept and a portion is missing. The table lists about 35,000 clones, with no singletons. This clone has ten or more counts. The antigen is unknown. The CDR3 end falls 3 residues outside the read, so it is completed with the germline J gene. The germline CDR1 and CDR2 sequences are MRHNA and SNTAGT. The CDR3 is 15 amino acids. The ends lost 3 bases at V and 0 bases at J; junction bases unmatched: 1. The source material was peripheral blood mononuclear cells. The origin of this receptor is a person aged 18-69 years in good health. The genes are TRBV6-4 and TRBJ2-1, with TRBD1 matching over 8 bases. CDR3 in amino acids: CASSEGQGSYNEQFF. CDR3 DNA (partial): TGTGCCAGCAGTGAAGGACAGGGCTCCTACAATGAG.